The sequence of this TCR beta chain was determined in a study of vaccination effects on CD4 cells after COVID-19. Background on the study: Participants completed two doses of the BNT162b2 or mRNA-1273 vaccine.

Turning to this clone: Its target is unknown.

The junction had 9 bases not matched to a gene; V was cut back by 6 bases and J by 5 bases. Germline CDR1 and CDR2: SQVTM and ANQGSEA. CDR3 length: 13 amino acids. ViraFEST used viral peptide pools to expand antigen-specific CD4+ T cells before sequencing. Upon completion of under eleven days in culture, CD4+ T cells were isolated. None of these healthy vaccinees had been infected with SARS-CoV-2 before vaccination. Assay: immunoSEQ multiplex PCR; the TCRdb copy retains only in-frame clones and omits some. The table shows 55,000 to 65,000 clones, with 80% to 90% occurring only once. The specimen was CD4+ T cells from PBMCs cultured with HCoV-229E spike peptides, collected before COVID-19 vaccination. This chain links TRBV29-1 with TRBJ2-5; 7 nucleotides align to TRBD2. This TCR came from a human donor who received a COVID-19 vaccine. The DNA for the CDR3 is TGCAGCGTCGGGCCCGGGGAGGGGGAGACCCAGTACTTC. Its protein is CSVGPGEGETQYF.